The source of this T cell receptor (beta chain) is a study of cytomegalovirus exposure and HLA in healthy donors. The study ran its PCR with 60 Vbeta and 13 Jbeta primers. Profiling relied on immunoSEQ multiplex PCR, and the TCRdb table lists in-frame clones only, not all of them. The sample consists of over 150,000 clones, 65% to 85% of them appearing once. For this clone: Antigen specificity is unknown.

Overall study results and limits: Because they were indistinguishable, some V segments, including TRBV6-2 and TRBV6-3, were excluded. Association with HLA alleles at 0.05 false discovery rate was found for 16,951 TCR beta sequences in a later analysis. One later analysis reportedly identified an Asian-associated ancestry cluster that showed fewer N-insertions than the roughly 640-donor mean. Earlier analysis looked at TCR beta V segments, and most were productive about 90% or about 30% of the time.

The germline V gene has CDR1 SGDLS and CDR2 YYNGEE. The CDR3 is made up of 16 amino acids. V shed 0 bases, J shed 1 base, and the junction held 0 bases outside the gene matches. The chain employs TRBV9 and TRBJ2-1, with TRBD2 matching over 11 bases. Sequencing was carried out using PBMCs. The source of this sequence is a woman aged 25 to 39 in good health and CMV-seropositive. The CDR3 nucleotides read TGTGCCAGCAGCGTAGCTAGCGGGGGGTCCTACAATGAGCAGTTCTTC. Translation: CASSVASGGSYNEQFF.